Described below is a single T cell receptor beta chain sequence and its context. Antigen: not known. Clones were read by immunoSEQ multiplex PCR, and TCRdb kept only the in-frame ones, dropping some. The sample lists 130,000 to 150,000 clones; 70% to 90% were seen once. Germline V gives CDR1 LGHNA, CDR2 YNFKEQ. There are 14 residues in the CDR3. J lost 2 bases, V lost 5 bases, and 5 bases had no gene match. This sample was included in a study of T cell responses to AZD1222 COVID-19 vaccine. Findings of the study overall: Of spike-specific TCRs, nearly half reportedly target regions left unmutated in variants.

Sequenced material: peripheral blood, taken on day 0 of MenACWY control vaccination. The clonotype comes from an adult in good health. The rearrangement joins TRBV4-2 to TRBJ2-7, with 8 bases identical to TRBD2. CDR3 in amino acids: CASSATAGAYEQYF. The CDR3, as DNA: TGTGCCAGCAGCGCGACAGCGGGGGCCTACGAGCAGTACTTC.